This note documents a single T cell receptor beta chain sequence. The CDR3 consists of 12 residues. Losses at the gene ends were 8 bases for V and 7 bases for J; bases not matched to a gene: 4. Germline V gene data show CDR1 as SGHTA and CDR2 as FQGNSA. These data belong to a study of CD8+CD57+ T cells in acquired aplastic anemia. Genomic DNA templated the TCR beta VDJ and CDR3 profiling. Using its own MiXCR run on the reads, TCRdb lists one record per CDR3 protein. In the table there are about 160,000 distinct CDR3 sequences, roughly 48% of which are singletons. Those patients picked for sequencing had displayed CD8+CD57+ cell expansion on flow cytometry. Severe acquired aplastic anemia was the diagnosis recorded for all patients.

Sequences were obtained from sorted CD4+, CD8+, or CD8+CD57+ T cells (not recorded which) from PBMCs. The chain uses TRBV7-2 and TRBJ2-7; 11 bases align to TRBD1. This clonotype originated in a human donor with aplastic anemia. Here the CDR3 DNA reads TGTGCCAGCCGGACAGGGGGCTTAGAGCAGTACTTC. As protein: CASRTGGLEQYF.